Listed below are T cell receptor beta chains from one sample, sequenced in a study of T cells in Graves' hyperthyroidism and ophthalmopathy. Via MiXCR, TCRdb re-called the multiplex PCR reads, giving one row per CDR3 protein. The table records hundreds of thousands of distinct CDR3 sequences, around 20% of them present only once. The material sequenced was blood. The receptor source for this set is a man aged 25 to 40 with Graves' ophthalmopathy. CDR3s include the opening cysteine and the closing phenylalanine or tryptophan. The D gene is left open where the match is weak. Size is stated for part of the rows, as once, few or many counts, or as a class when the clone is expanded.

.	TRBJ2-7	TRBV4-2	.	TGTGCCAGCAGCCAAGATTACAGGGCCTACGAGCAGTACTTC	CASSQDYRAYEQYF
few	TRBJ2-3	TRBV27	.	TGTGCCAGCGCGCAGTCCACAGATACGCAGTATTTT	CASAQSTDTQYF
.	TRBJ2-1	TRBV7-3	.	TGTGCCAGCAGCGCTAAACCACTAGTGGATTCCTCCAATGAGCAGTTCTTC	CASSAKPLVDSSNEQFF
few	TRBJ1-1	TRBV7-6	.	TGTGCCAGCAGCTTAGAGACAATTACTGAAGCTTTCTTT	CASSLETITEAFF
.	TRBJ1-2	TRBV7-8	TRBD1	TGTGCCAGCAGCTGGCGGGTTAGAGGACAGGGCTCCTCCTATGGCTACACCTTC	CASSWRVRGQGSSYGYTF
few	TRBJ2-1	TRBV12-3/TRBV12-4	.	TGTGCCAGCAGTCCCCGAGGAGGACGCTCCTACAATGAGCAGTTCTTC	CASSPRGGRSYNEQFF
few	TRBJ2-7	TRBV24-1	TRBD2	TGTGCCACCAGTAAGGGACTAGCGAGGCCGTTCTACGAGCAGTACTTC	CATSKGLARPFYEQYF
.	TRBJ2-7	TRBV12-3/TRBV12-4	TRBD2	TGTGCCAGCAGTTTTAGCGGGAGGGCGGAAGAGCAGTACTTC	CASSFSGRAEEQYF
.	TRBJ1-5	TRBV12-3/TRBV12-4	.	TGTGCCAGCAGTCCCCAGGTTGGCAATCAGCCCCAGCATTTT	CASSPQVGNQPQHF
.	TRBJ2-7	TRBV5-6	.	TGTGCCAGCAGCTTGGTGGGTTACGAGCAGCACTTC	CASSLVGYEQHF
.	TRBJ2-7	TRBV5-1	TRBD2	TGCGCCAGCAGCTTTAGCGGGGGTCGGGACGAGCAGTACTTC	CASSFSGGRDEQYF
many	TRBJ2-3	TRBV11-2	.	TGTGCCAGCAGAGGGGCAGCGGCGCAGTATTTT	CASRGAAAQYF
many	TRBJ1-1	TRBV5-1	.	TGCGCCAGCAGCTTGGGGTACGGGAACACTGAAGCTTTCTTT	CASSLGYGNTEAFF
few	TRBJ2-3	TRBV6-1	TRBD2	TGTGCCAGCAGGCGCGGGACTAGCGCCCTCGCCACGCAGTATTTT	CASRRGTSALATQYF
many	TRBJ2-5	TRBV11-2	.	TGTGCCAGCAGCGCGGTTTCAGGGAAAGAGACCCAGTACTTC	CASSAVSGKETQYF
many	TRBJ1-5	TRBV2	.	TGTGCCAGCAGTGCGGAGGCCAGGGTCAGGCAGCCCCAGCATTTT	CASSAEARVRQPQHF
few	TRBJ1-1	TRBV10-3	TRBD1	TGTGCCATCAGCGGCACGGGACAGAGCACTGAAGCTTTCTTT	CAISGTGQSTEAFF
many	TRBJ1-1	TRBV6-1	.	TGTGCCAGCAGTGAAACGGATGGAGGGACTGAAGCTTTCTTT	CASSETDGGTEAFF
.	TRBJ1-1	TRBV28	.	TGTGCCAGCAGTTTGACCCGGTGGACTGAAGCTTTCTTT	CASSLTRWTEAFF
few	TRBJ2-1	TRBV13	.	TGTGCCAGCAGGGAGCGGCCCACCTCCTACAATGAGCAGTTCTTC	CASRERPTSYNEQFF
many	TRBJ2-2	TRBV7-6	TRBD2	TGTGCCAGCAGCACCTCTAGCGGGAGAATGACCGGGGAGCTGTTTTTT	CASSTSSGRMTGELFF
.	TRBJ2-3	TRBV7-2	TRBD2	TGTGCCAGCAGCGCTAGCGGGACTAGCGGGATACCCACGATCACAGATACGCAGTATTTT	CASSASGTSGIPTITDTQYF
many	TRBJ2-1	TRBV5-1	.	TGCGCCAGCAGCCCGCGCTGGCTCGGGGATATGAGGAATGAGCAGTTCTTC	CASSPRWLGDMRNEQFF
many	TRBJ1-4	TRBV4-1	.	TGCGCCAGCAGCCAAGTAGGGCAGGGCGGTAATGAAAAACTGTTTTTT	CASSQVGQGGNEKLFF
few	TRBJ1-1	TRBV29-1	TRBD1	TGCAGCGTTGACTGGACAGGGTACCCCATGAACACTGAAGCTTTCTTT	CSVDWTGYPMNTEAFF
.	TRBJ2-2	TRBV7-8	.	TGTACCAGCAGCAAGGGGCAGACCGGGGAGCTGTTTTTT	CTSSKGQTGELFF
.	TRBJ2-2	TRBV24-1	.	TGTGCCACCAGTGGGGCGGGCTTCCAAGCCGGGGAGCTGTTTTTT	CATSGAGFQAGELFF
few	TRBJ1-1	TRBV6-2/TRBV6-3	.	TGTGCCAGCAGCCAACTAGGGGATCGTGGGACTGAAGCTTTCTTT	CASSQLGDRGTEAFF
many	TRBJ2-7	TRBV28	TRBD2	TGTGCCAGCAGTACGATCTCTAGCGGGAGCTCCTACGAGCAGTACTTC	CASSTISSGSSYEQYF